The T cell receptor (beta chain) under discussion was sequenced for a study of Graves' ophthalmopathy and Graves' hyperthyroidism. Study as a whole: The collection of peripheral blood took place at initial diagnosis, before any treatment.

This clonotype came up many times. Its matching antigen is unknown. Notes on the study in general: Appearing in blood as well were most expanded thyroid clonotypes above 0.001 frequency.

The CDR3 sequence is 13 residues long. V gave up 5 bases and J gave up 6 bases, with 10 bases separating them. RNA transcripts yielded amplified TCR beta CDR3 regions. Second-round multiplex PCR followed a first-round RT-PCR using HTBI primers. Via MiXCR, TCRdb re-called the multiplex PCR reads, giving one row per CDR3 protein. The table includes about 480,000 distinct CDR3 sequences, approximately 15% detected once. The chain combines TRBV12-3 or TRBV12-4 with TRBJ2-2; tentatively, D is TRBD1 (5 bases). The receptor was derived from a woman aged 30 to 39 with Graves' ophthalmopathy. The sample taken for sequencing was blood. CDR3 protein: CASSPPGPGELFF. As DNA, the CDR3 is TGTGCCAGCAGTCCCCCAGGGCCCGGGGAGCTGTTTTTT.